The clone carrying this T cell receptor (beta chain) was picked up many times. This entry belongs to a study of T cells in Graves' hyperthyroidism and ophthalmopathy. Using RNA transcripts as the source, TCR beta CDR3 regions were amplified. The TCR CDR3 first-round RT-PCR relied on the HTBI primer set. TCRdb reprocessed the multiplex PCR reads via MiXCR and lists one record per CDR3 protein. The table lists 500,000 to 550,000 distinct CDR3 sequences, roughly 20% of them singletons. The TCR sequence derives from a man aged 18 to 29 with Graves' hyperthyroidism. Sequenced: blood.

CDR3 DNA sequence: TGTGCCAGCAGTGAAGACCGAGGGCACACCGGGGAGCTGTTTTTT. Residues: CASSEDRGHTGELFF. The V call is TRBV6-1, the J call TRBJ2-2; a weak D match, TRBD2 (5 bases). In germline, CDR1 is MNHNS, CDR2 SASEGT. The V end lost 1 base, the J end lost 3 bases, and 9 bases lay between the germline ends. The CDR3 is 15 residues long.